Listed below are T cell receptor beta chains from one sample, sequenced in a study of somatic mutations in cytotoxic T cells in rheumatoid arthritis. Clones were sequenced by immunoSEQ multiplex PCR, and TCRdb holds only the in-frame ones, with some missing. The table records about 20,000 clones, roughly nine tenths of them present only once. The sequenced material came from CD8+ T cells sorted from blood. The receptors here all came from a man aged 35-49 years in good health. Each CDR3 is given with its conserved first and last residue. A D gene is named only where the DNA matches it firmly. Size is stated for part of the rows, as once, few or many counts, or as a class when the clone is expanded.

- | TRBJ1-4 | TRBV15 | - | TGTGCCACCAGGTCAAATGGGGTCGTTGGAAAACTGTTTTTT | CATRSNGVVGKLFF
once | TRBJ2-6 | TRBV6-1 | - | TGTGCCAGCTTCGCTGGGGCCAACGTCCTGACTTTC | CASFAGANVLTF
- | TRBJ2-3 | TRBV29-1 | - | TGCAGCGTTGAAGACGGGCAGGACGGGACGCAGTATTTT | CSVEDGQDGTQYF
- | TRBJ2-7 | TRBV27 | - | TGTGCCAGCAGTAGCGAAAAGAGCTCCTACGAGCAGTACTTC | CASSSEKSSYEQYF
- | TRBJ2-7 | TRBV6-5 | TRBD1 | TGTGCCAGCAGTTCTTCACGGACAGGGACCCTTTACGAGCAGTACTTC | CASSSSRTGTLYEQYF
- | TRBJ2-7 | TRBV28 | TRBD2 | TGTGCCAGCAGTTTTGGGGGACTAGCCTTCTACGAGCAGTACTTC | CASSFGGLAFYEQYF
once | TRBJ2-3 | TRBV29-1 | TRBD1 | TGCAGCGTGGCCAGCGGGGACAGGGTAACAGATACGCAGTATTTT | CSVASGDRVTDTQYF
- | TRBJ2-1 | TRBV4-2 | TRBD2 | TGTGCCAGCAGCCAAGAACTAGCGGGAGGAGGCAATGAGCAGTTCTTC | CASSQELAGGGNEQFF
- | TRBJ1-1 | TRBV2 | - | TGTGCCAGCAGTGATTTAGAGGCTTTGAACACTGAAGCTTTCTTT | CASSDLEALNTEAFF
- | TRBJ1-5 | TRBV6-6 | - | TGTGCCAGCAGTTACCGGACGATAGGGCAGCCCCAGCATTTT | CASSYRTIGQPQHF
- | TRBJ2-1 | TRBV19 | - | TGTGCCAGTAGTATTGTGGCGGGGACCGATGAGCAGTTCTTC | CASSIVAGTDEQFF
- | TRBJ1-3 | TRBV28 | - | TGTGCCTCCCGGCCCCGTATCGGAAACACCATATATTTT | CASRPRIGNTIYF
- | TRBJ2-7 | TRBV7-9 | - | TGTGCCAGCAGCTTAGATGCAGTTTGGGGCCGTTACGAGCAGTACTTC | CASSLDAVWGRYEQYF
- | TRBJ2-7 | TRBV13 | TRBD2 | TGTGCCAGCAGCTTAGCACTAGCGGGAGGACACGAGCAGTACTTC | CASSLALAGGHEQYF
- | TRBJ2-3 | TRBV27 | TRBD2 | TGTGCCAGCATAAAAGGCGGGAGGGCCCTCTCAGATACGCAGTATTTT | CASIKGGRALSDTQYF
- | TRBJ2-5 | TRBV19 | TRBD2 | TGTGCCAGTAGTATGACTAGCGGCAAGTACCAAGAGACCCAGTACTTC | CASSMTSGKYQETQYF
few | TRBJ2-7 | TRBV7-9 | - | TGTGCCAGCAGCTTAAAGGGAAACGGGGCCTACGAGCAGTACTTC | CASSLKGNGAYEQYF
- | TRBJ1-1 | TRBV28 | TRBD1 | TGTGCCAGCAGTTTCACAGGGGGCGCGGGGACTGAAGCTTTCTTT | CASSFTGGAGTEAFF
once | TRBJ1-1 | TRBV5-1 | - | TGCGCCAGCAGCGAGGGCACTGAAGCTTTCTTT | CASSEGTEAFF
- | TRBJ1-1 | TRBV5-4 | - | TGTGCCAGCAGCGGGGGGACGGTGATGAACACTGAAGCTTTCTTT | CASSGGTVMNTEAFF
few | TRBJ2-3 | TRBV4-3 | TRBD2 | TGCGCCAGCAGCCAAGTCACTAGCGGTGACGTGGATACGCAGTATTTT | CASSQVTSGDVDTQYF
- | TRBJ1-2 | TRBV7-2 | - | TGTGCCAGCAGCTTAGGGGCCGCTTTGGGAGTTTACTATGGCTACACCTTC | CASSLGAALGVYYGYTF
- | TRBJ2-1 | TRBV7-8 | TRBD2 | TGTGCCAGCAGCTACACCCGACTAGCGGGACCTCGCAATGAGCAGTTCTTC | CASSYTRLAGPRNEQFF
- | TRBJ1-3 | TRBV27 | - | TGTGCCAGCAGTTTAAAAGGGTCACCTGGAAACACCATATATTTT | CASSLKGSPGNTIYF
- | TRBJ2-3 | TRBV7-8 | - | TGTGCCAGCAGCCCTAGTGGAACAGATACGCAGTATTTT | CASSPSGTDTQYF